These 8 T cell receptor beta chains were all obtained from the same sample, sequenced in a study of blood T cell repertoires in COVID-19. The protocol was immunoSEQ multiplex PCR, while the TCRdb copy is restricted to in-frame clones and leaves out a portion. The sample contains roughly 200,000 clones, around 83% of which appear only once. Specimen: peripheral blood. The receptors here all came from a woman older than 75 with acute or convalescent COVID-19.

The chain combines TRBV7-3 with TRBJ2-6, with 9 bases identical to TRBD2. The CDR3 spans 17 residues. Looked up from germline, CDR1 is SGHTA and CDR2 is FQGTGA. V lost 5 bases and J lost 0; bases outside the gene matches: 5. The CDR3 region is CASSGGLAHSGANVLTF. In nucleotides, the CDR3 is TGTGCCAGCAGCGGGGGACTAGCTCACTCTGGGGCCAACGTCCTGACTTTC.

This clone was counted a single time. The V gene is TRBV24-1, the J gene TRBJ2-5; 7 nucleotides line up with TRBD1. V was pared by 3 bases and J by 2 bases, with 5 bases of the junction left unmatched. This CDR3 is 15 amino acids long. CDR1 KGHDR and CDR2 SFDVKD come from the germline V gene. The CDR3 DNA sequence: TGTGCCACCAGTGATCCCCGGGACAGACAAGAGACCCAGTACTTC. It translates to CATSDPRDRQETQYF.

CDR3 nucleotide sequence: TGTGCCAGCAGCCAACTGGGGAGCTCCTACGAGCAGTACTTC. This translates into CASSQLGSSYEQYF. J is TRBJ2-7 and V is TRBV4-2, with D tentatively TRBD2 (5 bases). The CDR3 spans 14 residues. Looked up from germline, CDR1 is LGHNA and CDR2 is YNFKEQ. V was clipped by 2 bases and J by 0 bases, with 8 bases between them.

This chain uses TRBV7-6 with TRBJ1-2, with D perhaps matching TRBD1 (5 bases). V gave up 0 bases and J gave up 1 base, with 21 bases separating them. This CDR3 has 19 residues. Germline V CDR1 and CDR2: SGHVS, FNYEAQ. The DNA for the CDR3 is TGTGCCAGCAGCTTAGCAGGGGCCTTTAATTTTTTCGGTAACTATGGCTACACCTTC. Protein product: CASSLAGAFNFFGNYGYTF.

The gene calls are TRBV7-2 and TRBJ2-2; TRBD2 aligns across 9 bases. Germline values: CDR1 SGHTA, CDR2 FQGNSA. CDR3 length: 17 residues. Trimming at V came to 5 bases and at J to 8 bases, leaving 15 bases not matched to a gene. The CDR3 spells CASSAQPFLAGKGELFF. The CDR3 region has the DNA TGTGCCAGCAGCGCACAGCCCTTCCTAGCGGGGAAAGGGGAGCTGTTTTTT.

The chain employs TRBV20-1 and TRBJ1-6; D ambiguous. The V and J ends lost 7 bases and 7 bases respectively, with 8 bases between them. The CDR3 consists of 11 residues. CDR1 and CDR2 from the germline V gene are DFQATT and SNEGSKA (reference sequence). CDR3 amino acids: CSGGSNSPLHF. The CDR3 nucleotides are TGCAGTGGAGGGTCCAATTCACCCCTCCACTTT.

V is TRBV5-5 and J is TRBJ2-1; 8 bases agree with TRBD2. Trimming cost V 3 bases and J 4 bases; bases outside gene matches: 6. The CDR3 totals 15 residues. The germline CDR1 and CDR2 sequences are SGHKS and YYEKEE (reference sequence). The CDR3 reads CASSYQGGGYNEQFF. CDR3 in DNA: TGTGCCAGCAGCTACCAGGGCGGGGGGTACAATGAGCAGTTCTTC.

The chain couples TRBV10-3 to TRBJ2-5, with TRBD1 matching over 12 bases. CDR1 ENHRY and CDR2 SYGVKD come from the germline V gene. The CDR3 is 15 residues long. V dropped 3 bases and J dropped 5; count of bases not matched to a gene: 4. CDR3 nucleotide sequence: TGTGCCATCAGTGAAGGGACAGGGGGCCTGGAGACCCAGTACTTC. Translated: CAISEGTGGLETQYF.